These T cell receptor beta chains were read from a single sample in a study of chemoradiotherapy in HPV16-positive cancers. Sequencing was performed with immunoSEQ multiplex PCR; in TCRdb, only in-frame clones are kept and a portion is missing. The sample contains roughly 20,000 clones, about 80% of which appear only once. The sample was blood, taken from a patient who underwent chemoradiotherapy. These receptors were obtained from a human donor with HPV-associated anogenital cancer. Each CDR3 is given with its conserved first and last residue. D genes are given only for firm matches. A row's size may be missing; if present it is once, few, many or a size class.

clone_size j_call v_call d_call cdr3_nt cdr3_aa
. TRBJ1-5 TRBV2 TRBD1 TGTGCCAGCAGTGAGTTTGGAAGGACAGGGGAAAGTCAGCCCCAGCATTTT CASSEFGRTGESQPQHF
. TRBJ1-5 TRBV19 . TGTGCCAGTAGTATGGGGATCTACGGTGATCAGCCCCAGCATTTT CASSMGIYGDQPQHF
. TRBJ2-1 TRBV5-4 TRBD1 TGTGCCAGCAGCCCCGACAGGGGCACCTACAATGAGCAGTTCTTC CASSPDRGTYNEQFF
. TRBJ1-5 TRBV19 TRBD1 TGTGCCAGTAGTAACGACAGGGGGCATAGCAATCAGCCCCAGCATTTT CASSNDRGHSNQPQHF
. TRBJ1-1 TRBV10-3 . TGTGCCATCACCCAGGCGTTGAACACTGAAGCTTTCTTT CAITQALNTEAFF
. TRBJ2-7 TRBV7-9 TRBD1 TGTGCCAGCAGCACAGGGCAGGGGGTCAACTACGAGCAGTACTTC CASSTGQGVNYEQYF
. TRBJ2-2 TRBV4-1 . TGCGCCAGCAGCCCCGACCAAGGCAGGGGCTCCGGGGAGCTGTTTTTT CASSPDQGRGSGELFF
once TRBJ2-1 TRBV5-1 TRBD2 TGCGCCAGCAGCTGGGGAGCGGGGGGGGCGTTAAATGAGCAGTTCTTC CASSWGAGGALNEQFF
once TRBJ2-6 TRBV10-3 . TGTGCCATCAGCCGAGAGTCGGGGGCTAACTCTGGGGCCAACGTCCTGACTTTC CAISRESGANSGANVLTF
. TRBJ2-3 TRBV29-1 TRBD2 TGCAGCGTAGGAGGATGGGGGGGGTACACAGATACGCAGTATTTT CSVGGWGGYTDTQYF
. TRBJ1-1 TRBV12-5 TRBD1 TGTGCTAGTGGTCCGAGACGGACAGGACCTATGATGAACACTGAAGCTTTCTTT CASGPRRTGPMMNTEAFF
. TRBJ2-5 TRBV2 TRBD1 TGTGCCAGCAGCCAAGGGGGCGCGGAGACCCAGTACTTC CASSQGGAETQYF
. TRBJ1-2 TRBV7-2 . TGTGCCAGCAGCTTAGAGGGGGTCTATGGCTACACCTTC CASSLEGVYGYTF
. TRBJ1-2 TRBV29-1 . TGCAGCGTTGAAGGCTACACCTTC CSVEGYTF
. TRBJ1-5 TRBV7-2 . TGTGCCAGCAGCTTATCCAGCGTTGTTCAGCCCCAGCATTTT CASSLSSVVQPQHF
. TRBJ2-3 TRBV10-1 . TGCGCCAGCAGCCGTGACTCCACAGATACGCAGTATTTT CASSRDSTDTQYF
. TRBJ2-5 TRBV7-2 . TGTGCCAGCAGCTTGGGACTGAGGGGGCAAGAGACCCAGTACTTC CASSLGLRGQETQYF
. TRBJ2-2 TRBV7-6 . TGTGCCAGCAGCTTAGTGGCGAACAGCCAGGGCACCGGGGAGCTGTTTTTT CASSLVANSQGTGELFF